These 5 T cell receptor beta chains came from one sample sequenced in a study of blood T cell repertoires in COVID-19. TCRdb's table, derived via immunoSEQ multiplex PCR, lists solely in-frame clones and lacks some. Found here are around 300,000 clones, approximately 91% of them singletons; the top ten hold just under 1%. Sequenced sample: PBMCs or T cells enriched from blood (not recorded which). Receptors originate from a woman younger than 45 who had recovered from COVID-19.

The J gene is TRBJ1-2, the V gene TRBV9; no clear D. Trimming removed 3 bases from V and 8 bases from J, with 14 bases in between. Germline CDR1 reads SGDLS; CDR2 reads YYNGEE. The CDR3 is 13 residues long. CDR3 amino acids: CASSAGDARGYTF. The CDR3 DNA reads TGTGCCAGCAGCGCCGGGGATGCGCGGGGCTACACCTTC.

The chain recombines TRBV7-6 with TRBJ2-1; maybe TRBD2 (7 bases). The CDR3 runs 18 residues. Germline CDR1 reads SGHVS; CDR2 reads FNYEAQ. Trimming pared 4 bases from V and 7 bases from J, leaving 26 bases between. The CDR3 coding sequence is TGTGCCAGCAGCTCGTTTCCTCGGGGGGCTGGGGTCATGAATGAGCAGTTCTTC. This encodes CASSSFPRGAGVMNEQFF.

The V call is TRBV4-3, the J call TRBJ2-4; 7 bases fit TRBD2. The germline CDR1 and CDR2 sequences are LGHNA and YSLEER. The V gene end was trimmed by 1 base and the J gene end by 9 bases; junction bases not matched to a gene: 9. The CDR3 loop spans 15 amino acids. The CDR3 protein is CASSQGGRDGSIQYF. The CDR3, as DNA: TGCGCCAGCAGCCAAGGTGGGAGGGACGGAAGCATTCAGTACTTC.

The chain recombines TRBV18 with TRBJ1-2; D unclear. Germline CDR1 and CDR2: KGHSH and LQKENI. The germline V and J ends were trimmed by 1 base and 6 bases, with 18 bases remaining between them. This CDR3 region has 16 residues. CDR3 DNA: TGTGCCAGCTCACCACAGGCTGAGGATCTACGGCATGGCTACACCTTC. Amino acids: CASSPQAEDLRHGYTF.

As DNA, the CDR3 is TGTGCCAGCAGGACGAGGCAGGGCTTCTACTACGAGCAGTACTTC. Translation: CASRTRQGFYYEQYF. This chain links TRBV6-5 with TRBJ2-7, with a possible D match to TRBD1 (5 bases). The CDR3 sequence is 15 residues long. In germline, CDR1 is MNHEY, CDR2 SVGAGI. V was cut by 6 bases and J by 3 bases, with 18 bases left in between.